These 12 T cell receptor beta chains share one sample of origin, sequenced in a study of T cells after yellow fever vaccination. TCRdb processed the 5' RACE reads anew with MiXCR; each CDR3 protein has one entry. This sample has about 550,000 distinct CDR3 sequences, with about 19% found just once. The sequences come from PBMCs, collected 15 days after the yellow fever booster vaccination. These receptors all come from a man aged 25 to 40 who received the YFV17D yellow fever vaccine.

The chain recombines TRBV3-1 with TRBJ2-1, with D perhaps matching TRBD1 or TRBD2 (5 bases each). With 1 base removed from V and 8 bases from J, the gap between germline ends came to 15 bases. CDR3 length: 15 amino acids. Germline-derived CDR1 and CDR2 are LGHDT and YNNKEL (reference sequence). The CDR3 region is CASSQAAQRGYEQFF. The CDR3 region has the DNA TGTGCCAGCAGCCAAGCGGCCCAGAGGGGCTATGAGCAGTTCTTC.

The chain uses TRBV12-3 or TRBV12-4 and TRBJ1-6; D uncertain. V was trimmed by 6 bases and J by 6 bases, leaving 12 bases between them. The length of the CDR3 is 14 residues. For the CDR3, the DNA is TGTGCCAGCAGCGAAGGACGGCCTAATTCACCCCTCCACTTT. It is translated as CASSEGRPNSPLHF.

This clonotype was detected a few times. This chain connects TRBV27 to TRBJ2-5; 9 positions agree with TRBD1. The germline CDR1 and CDR2 sequences are MNHEY and SMNVEV (reference sequence). J gave up 5 bases and V 4 bases, and 5 bases lay outside the gene matches. The CDR3 totals 14 residues. CDR3 DNA: TGTGCCAGCAGTTCCGACAGGGGGGACGAGACCCAGTACTTC. It specifies CASSSDRGDETQYF.

The chain uses TRBV5-1 and TRBJ2-7; 11 bases fit TRBD1. The CDR3 totals 14 residues. The germline V gene encodes CDR1 SGHRS and CDR2 YFSETQ. With 2 bases clipped from V and 7 bases from J, the junction kept 5 bases outside the gene matches. CDR3 coding DNA: TGCGCCAGCAGCTTCGGACAGGGGGCAGGGGAGCAGTACTTC. As protein: CASSFGQGAGEQYF.

In its sample, this clonotype was seen a few times. V usage is TRBV9 and J usage is TRBJ2-7; D may be TRBD1 (7 bases). V was clipped by 2 bases and J by 4 bases, with 10 bases between them. The CDR3 sequence is 13 residues long. CDR1 is SGDLS and CDR2 is YYNGEE in the germline V gene. The CDR3 sequence: CASSVAGQYEQYF. CDR3 nucleotide sequence: TGTGCCAGCAGCGTGGCGGGACAGTACGAGCAGTACTTC.

This clonotype turned up a few times. This rearrangement joins TRBV9 to TRBJ2-5; 9 nucleotides match TRBD2. The CDR3 has 16 residues. V trimming: 3 bases; J trimming: 1 base; junction bases outside the gene matches: 7. Germline V gives CDR1 SGDLS, CDR2 YYNGEE. This chain's CDR3 is CASSATPLAGQETQYF. The DNA of the CDR3 is TGTGCCAGCAGCGCGACGCCACTAGCGGGCCAAGAGACCCAGTACTTC.

V is TRBV7-6 and J is TRBJ2-6, with a tentative D call TRBD1 (5 bases). The CDR3 covers 19 residues. Trimming took 0 bases from V and 0 from J, leaving 15 bases between them. CDR1 and CDR2 from the germline V gene are SGHVS and FNYEAQ. The CDR3 reads CASSLAPTAQSSGANVLTF. The CDR3 DNA sequence: TGTGCCAGCAGCTTAGCGCCGACAGCACAGAGCTCTGGGGCCAACGTCCTGACTTTC. Drawing the rest from reference TRBV7-6 and TRBJ2-6, the complete variable domain is GAGVSQSPRYKVTKRGQDVALRCDPISGHVSLYWYRQALGQGPEFLTYFNYEAQQDKSGLPNDRFSAERPEGSISTLTIQRTEQRDSAMYRCASSLAPTAQSSGANVLTFGAGSRLTVL.

J is TRBJ2-3 and V is TRBV20-1, with TRBD2 identical over 13 bases. J was trimmed by 7 bases and V by 7 bases; bases with no gene match: 20. Germline values: CDR1 DFQATT, CDR2 SNEGSKA (reference sequence). The CDR3 consists of 18 residues. The DNA of the CDR3 is TGCAGTGTTCCGGGATCCCCAGGACTAGCGGGAGTTGGAAATACGCAGTATTTT. Translated, it gives CSVPGSPGLAGVGNTQYF.

This clonotype was recorded a few times. J is TRBJ2-3 and V is TRBV29-1, with unresolved D. The V end was cut by 5 bases, the J end by 2 bases, with 8 bases between. CDR1 and CDR2 (germline): SQVTM, ANQGSEA. CDR3 length equals 12 residues. CDR3 DNA: TGCAGCGTTACCCTCCCCACAGATACGCAGTATTTT. Its protein product is CSVTLPTDTQYF.

The V gene is TRBV2, the J gene TRBJ2-5; 12 bases map to TRBD1. Germline assignment: CDR1 SNHLY and CDR2 FYNNEI. CDR3 length: 13 amino acids. The V segment lost 6 bases and the J segment 6 bases; nucleotides outside the gene matches: 2. DNA for the CDR3: TGTGCCAGCAGCGGGACAGGGGGCCAGACCCAGTACTTC. It translates to CASSGTGGQTQYF.

In its sample, this clonotype was seen a few times. V usage is TRBV29-1 and J usage is TRBJ2-3; D is unresolved. The CDR3 is 14 residues long. CDR1 is SQVTM and CDR2 is ANQGSEA in the germline V gene. V lost 4 bases and J 2 bases, leaving 13 bases between the germline ends. CDR3 amino acids: CSVAFAGSTDTQYF. DNA of the CDR3: TGCAGCGTTGCCTTCGCCGGGTCCACAGATACGCAGTATTTT.

In its sample, this clonotype was seen a few times. The chain employs TRBV14 and TRBJ2-1; the D is unclear. This CDR3 spans 12 amino acids. V lost 2 bases to trimming and J lost 7 bases, with 6 bases between them. Per the germline V gene, CDR1 is SGHDN and CDR2 is FVKESK. CDR3 bases: TGTGCCAGCAGCCAACAGGAAAATGAGCAGTTCTTC. Translated, it gives CASSQQENEQFF.